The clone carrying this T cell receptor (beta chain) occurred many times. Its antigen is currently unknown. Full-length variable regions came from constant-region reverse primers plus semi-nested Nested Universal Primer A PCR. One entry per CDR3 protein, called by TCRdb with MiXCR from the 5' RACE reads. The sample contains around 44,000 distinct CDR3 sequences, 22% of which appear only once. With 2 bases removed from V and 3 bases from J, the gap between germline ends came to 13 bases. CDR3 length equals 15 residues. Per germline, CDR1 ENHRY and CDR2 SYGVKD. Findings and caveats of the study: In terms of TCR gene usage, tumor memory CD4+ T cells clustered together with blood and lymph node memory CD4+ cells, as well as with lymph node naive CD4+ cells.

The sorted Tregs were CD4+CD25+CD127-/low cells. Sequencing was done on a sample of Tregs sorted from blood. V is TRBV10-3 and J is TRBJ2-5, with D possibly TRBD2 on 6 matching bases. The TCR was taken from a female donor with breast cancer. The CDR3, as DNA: TGTGCCATCAGTGAGCAAGGACTATTAAAAGAGACCCAGTACTTC. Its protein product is CAISEQGLLKETQYF.